This entry lists 9 T cell receptor beta chains sequenced from one sample in a study of shared clonotypes between healthy human individuals. TCRdb's table, derived via immunoSEQ multiplex PCR, lists solely in-frame clones and lacks some. Of approximately 2.1 million clones listed, approximately 95% are singletons. Input material: naive CD4+ T cells from PBMCs. Subset of the sample: CD45RA+ positively selected. These receptors were obtained from a man aged 18 to 30 in good health. Some clones in this sample may be carry-over from other donors' samples.

This clone turned up a few times. In DNA form, the CDR3 reads TGTGCCAGCAGGGCTTTAGGCACTGAAGCTTTCTTT. This encodes CASRALGTEAFF. The chain carries TRBV2 and TRBJ1-1; D remains ambiguous. The CDR3 is 12 amino acids. V was trimmed by 6 bases and J by 4 bases, leaving 9 bases between them. CDR1 is SNHLY and CDR2 is FYNNEI in the germline V gene.

The CDR3 nucleotides are TGTGCCAGCAGCTCACAGACAGGGGGCAGGGAGACCCAGTACTTC. This encodes CASSSQTGGRETQYF. The chain combines TRBV7-2 with TRBJ2-5; the match to TRBD1 covers 10 bases. The V and J ends lost 4 bases and 5 bases, in that order; junction bases with no gene match: 7. CDR3 length: 15 residues. From germline, CDR1 is SGHTA and CDR2 FQGNSA.

This chain links TRBV27 with TRBJ1-2, with a possible D match to TRBD1 (5 bases). Germline CDR1 reads MNHEY; CDR2 reads SMNVEV (reference sequence). The CDR3 consists of 14 residues. V dropped 5 bases and J dropped 3 bases, with 13 bases sitting between them. The CDR3 sequence is CASSLGPPDYGYTF. As DNA, the CDR3 is TGTGCCAGCAGTCTGGGACCACCTGACTATGGCTACACCTTC.

V and J are TRBV5-1 and TRBJ1-1; D gene unclear. V was trimmed by 2 bases and J by 3 bases, leaving 11 bases between them. This CDR3 has 14 residues. The germline gives CDR1 SGHRS, CDR2 YFSETQ. In nucleotides, the CDR3 is TGCGCCAGCAGCTTTTTAATCCGGGACACTGAAGCTTTCTTT. It specifies CASSFLIRDTEAFF.

This sequence joins TRBV7-2 and TRBJ1-2, with TRBD1 matching over 8 bases. CDR1 is SGHTA and CDR2 is FQGNSA in the germline V gene. The V segment lost 5 bases and the J segment 3 bases; nucleotides outside the gene matches: 8. The CDR3 has 15 amino acids. In nucleotides, the CDR3 is TGTGCCAGCAGCACCCAGGGGGCGCAGTACTATGGCTACACCTTC. Translation gives CASSTQGAQYYGYTF.

This clone has only one observation. This same CDR3 is encoded by further DNA sequences in the sample. This chain links TRBV28 with TRBJ1-3; TRBD1 is a possible D gene (5 bases). V was clipped by 4 bases and J by 2 bases, with 9 bases between them. The CDR3 length is 14 residues. From germline, CDR1 is MDHEN and CDR2 SYDVKM. CDR3 sequence: CASSSGGAGNTIYF. The CDR3 DNA is TGTGCCAGCAGTTCGGGAGGGGCTGGAAACACCATATATTTT.

The chain uses TRBV7-9 and TRBJ2-1; D perhaps matches TRBD2 (5 bases). V shed 6 bases and J shed 4 bases, with 19 bases lying between them. Germline values: CDR1 SEHNR, CDR2 FQNEAQ (reference sequence). The CDR3 sequence is 16 residues long. The CDR3 reads CASSSYPGSGYNEQFF. The CDR3 coding sequence is TGTGCCAGCAGTTCCTATCCGGGAAGTGGGTACAATGAGCAGTTCTTC.

In regard to this clone: A much bigger clone sits one base away, suggesting this may be a read error. Distinct nucleotide sequences in the sample also encode this CDR3. The chain carries TRBV18 and TRBJ2-5; unclear D gene. The CDR3 consists of 13 residues. V was shortened by 2 bases and J by 2 bases, with 6 bases between the two germline ends. Germline V gives CDR1 KGHSH, CDR2 LQKENI. The CDR3 loop is CASSPGQQETQYF. The CDR3, as DNA: TGTGCCAGCTCACCAGGCCAGCAAGAGACCCAGTACTTC. Combining the CDR3 with reference TRBV18 and TRBJ2-5 gives the whole variable domain NAGVMQNPRHLVRRRGQEARLRCSPMKGHSHVYWYRQLPEEGLKFMVYLQKENIIDESGMPKERFSAEFPKEGPSILRIQQVVRGDSAAYFCASSPGQQETQYFGPGTRLLVL.

V is TRBV9 and J is TRBJ2-1, with 10 bases that match TRBD2. Germline CDR1 reads SGDLS; CDR2 reads YYNGEE. The CDR3 sequence is 18 residues long. V was clipped by 5 bases and J by 6 bases; unmatched bases: 17. The CDR3: CASSPRWSSGSSGNEQFF. In nucleotides, the CDR3 is TGTGCCAGCAGTCCCCGCTGGTCTAGCGGGAGCTCGGGCAATGAGCAGTTCTTC.